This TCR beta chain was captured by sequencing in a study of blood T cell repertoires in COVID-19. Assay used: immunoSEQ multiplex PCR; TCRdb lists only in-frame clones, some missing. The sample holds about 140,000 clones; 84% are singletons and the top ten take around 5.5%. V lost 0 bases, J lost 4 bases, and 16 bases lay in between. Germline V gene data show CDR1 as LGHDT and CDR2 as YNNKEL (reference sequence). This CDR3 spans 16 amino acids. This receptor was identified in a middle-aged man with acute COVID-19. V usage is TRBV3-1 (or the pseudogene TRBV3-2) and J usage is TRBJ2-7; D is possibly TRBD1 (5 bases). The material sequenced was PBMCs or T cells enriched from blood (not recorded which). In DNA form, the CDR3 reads TGTGCCAGCAGCCAAGATTTGCCAGGGATGGGATACGAGCAGTACTTC. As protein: CASSQDLPGMGYEQYF.